The 24 T cell receptor gamma chains presented below share a single source sample, sequenced in a study of γδ T cells in repeated Plasmodium falciparum infection. TCRdb reran clone calling via CATT on the multiplex PCR reads. Among 20,000 to 30,000 gamma-chain clones listed, 2.5% to 3.5% were seen once. Vgamma9/Vdelta2+ and Vdelta2-negative gammadelta T cells were flow-sorted from PBMC for bulk sequencing. Sequencing was carried out using gamma-delta T cells from blood. These TCRs come from a pool of human donors (malaria-infected and uninfected, not separated).

In its sample, this clone ranks as medium-sized. V usage is TRGV3 and J usage is TRGJ1 or TRGJ2. V shed 3 bases and J 4 bases; nucleotides not matched to a gene: 6. Germline assignment: CDR1 VTNTFY and CDR2 YDVSTARD (reference sequence). The CDR3 runs 13 residues. CDR3 coding DNA: TGTGCCACCTGGGACTACAGGTATTATAAGAAACTCTTT. It yields the protein CATWDYRYYKKLF.

This clone has just a few counts. TCRdb lists the protein of a much larger clone for this DNA, which differs at residue 9, so this is likely a read error; the protein given here is translated from the DNA itself. The chain carries TRGV4 and TRGJ1 or TRGJ2. TCRdb lists no J gene, so it was determined here by aligning the DNA to germline. Germline assignment: CDR1 EGSTGY and CDR2 YDSYTSSV. CDR3 length equals 14 residues. Losses at the gene ends were 3 bases for V and 6 bases for J; bases not matched to a gene: 11. CDR3 DNA: TGTGCCACCTGGGATCCTTGGAGCTGTTATAAGAAACTCTTT. It yields the protein CATWDPWSCYKKLF.

This clone occurred many times. The rearrangement uses TRGV9 and TRGJ1 or TRGJ2. Germline CDR1 is GITISATS and CDR2 is ISYDGTV (reference sequence). The CDR3 has 12 residues. V gave up 2 bases and J gave up 8 bases; unmatched junction bases: 6. CDR3 amino acids: CALWEEKDKKLF. CDR3 nucleotide sequence: TGTGCCTTGTGGGAGGAGAAGGATAAGAAACTCTTT.

This clone was counted many times. The gene calls are TRGV8 and TRGJ1 or TRGJ2. The CDR3 contains 13 residues. J was trimmed by 4 bases and V by 1 base; bases with no gene match: 4. The germline CDR1 and CDR2 sequences are VENAVY and YDSYNSRV. CDR3 in amino acids: CATWDRPYYKKLF. CDR3 nucleotide sequence: TGTGCCACCTGGGATAGACCCTATTATAAGAAACTCTTT.

This clone was recorded only once. The junction shows a germline mismatch at one end, possibly a read error. This chain connects TRGV9 to TRGJP. TCRdb gives no J gene; it was assigned here by matching the DNA to germline. Germline V gene lookup returns CDR1 GITISATS and CDR2 ISYDGTV (reference sequence). The CDR3 contains 13 residues. The CDR3 here is CAWAKSWAKIKVF. The DNA for the CDR3 is TGCGCGTGGGCCAAGAGTTGGGCAAAAATCAAGGTATTT.

Note on this clone: A far larger clone is off by one base, so a read error is likely. Other DNA sequences within the sample encode an identical CDR3. The J gene has no call, while the V gene is TRGV3. Germline V gene data show CDR1 as VTNTFY and CDR2 as YDVSTARD (reference sequence). There are 15 residues in the CDR3. CDR3 in amino acids: CATWDSARGLYKKLF. The CDR3 DNA follows: TGTGCCACCTGGGACTCAGCACGCGGGTTGTATAAGAAACTCTTC.

This clone was counted between two and nine times. TCRdb attributes to this sequence the protein of a much larger clone, which differs from the DNA translation at residue 8; a read error is likely, and the protein displayed is translated from the DNA. The CDR3 DNA is TGTGCCACCTGGGACCCCCCGCGATATAAGAAACTCTTT. This translates into CATWDPPRYKKLF. The genes are TRGV2 and TRGJ1 or TRGJ2. This CDR3 contains 13 residues. Unmatched junction bases numbered 9, after V lost 3 bases and J lost 7 bases. The V gene's germline CDR1 is EGSNGY and CDR2 YDSYNSKV.

This clone occurred many times. TCRdb attributes to this sequence the protein of a much larger clone, which differs from the DNA translation at residue 9; a read error is likely, and the protein displayed is translated from the DNA. This chain joins TRGV9 and TRGJP. Germline CDR1 and CDR2: GITISATS and ISYDGTV (reference sequence). The CDR3 extends over 16 amino acids. CDR3 sequence (DNA): TGTGCCTTGTGGAAAGGTCAAGAGTTTGGCAAAAAAATCAAGGTATTT. Protein sequence: CALWKGQEFGKKIKVF.

Notes on this clone: This sequence is one base from a far larger clone and is likely a read error. No DNA is shown, since the ends of the CDR3 on it are uncertain; the CDR3 is the one TCRdb lists. The identical CDR3 is also encoded by other nucleotide sequences in the sample. The chain's CDR3 is CATWDGRRIIRNSLAVEQHLLSQVSIGRIQHF. The V gene is given as TRGV2, and no J gene call is available. Germline lookup yields CDR1 EGSNGY and CDR2 YDSYNSKV. Inclusive of both ends, the CDR3 amounts to 32 amino acids.

In its sample, this clone was seen many times. The V call is TRGV8, the J call TRGJP2. Germline lookup yields CDR1 VENAVY and CDR2 YDSYNSRV. The V gene end was trimmed by 4 bases and the J gene end by 3 bases; junction bases not matched to a gene: 5. The CDR3 runs 14 residues. CDR3 amino acids: CATWEPGSDWIKTF. CDR3 sequence (DNA): TGTGCCACCTGGGAACCAGGTAGTGATTGGATCAAGACGTTT.

The sample holds many counts of this clone. With only one base between it and a far larger clone, this is likely a read error. Other DNA sequences in the same sample also yield this CDR3. The chain uses TRGV8 and TRGJP1. Per the germline V gene, CDR1 is VENAVY and CDR2 is YDSYNSRV. The CDR3 is made up of 13 amino acids. CDR3 sequence (DNA): TGTGCCACCTGGGATACCACTGGCTGGTTCAAGATATTT. Translating gives CATWDTTGWFKIF.

By frequency in the sample, this clone is medium-sized (0.01 to 0.1%). The genes are TRGV9 and TRGJ1 or TRGJ2. This CDR3 comprises 13 residues. Trimming took 5 bases from V and 3 from J; bases not matched to a gene: 7. The V gene's germline CDR1 is GITISATS and CDR2 ISYDGTV (reference sequence). The CDR3 sequence is CALWARLYYKKLF. The CDR3 nucleotides read TGTGCCTTGTGGGCCCGACTTTATTATAAGAAACTCTTT.

As to this clone: The protein TCRdb gives is from a much larger clone and does not agree with this DNA's translation at residue 8, likely a read error; the protein shown here comes from the DNA. This chain connects TRGV2 to TRGJ1 or TRGJ2. Since TCRdb gives no J gene, matching the DNA to germline was used here to assign it. CDR1 is EGSNGY and CDR2 is YDSYNSKV in the germline V gene. V trimming: 4 bases; J trimming: 6 bases; junction bases outside the gene matches: 9. This CDR3 contains 13 residues. Written as DNA, the CDR3 is TGTGCCACCTGGGAGGGGAGGCGTTATAAGAAACTCTTT. Translating gives CATWEGRRYKKLF.

The chain has TRGV2 and TRGJ1 or TRGJ2. TCRdb leaves out the J gene; it was filled in here by matching the DNA to germline. J gave up 9 bases and V 0 bases, and 17 bases lay outside the gene matches. CDR3 length: 16 amino acids. Looked up from germline, CDR1 is EGSNGY and CDR2 is YDSYNSKV. DNA for the CDR3: TGTGCCACCTGGGACGGGCCCGGGTCGCAACAAAGTAAGAAACTCTTT. Translation: CATWDGPGSQQSKKLF.

This clone was seen ten or more times. The protein that TCRdb holds for this DNA derives from a much larger clone and differs from the translated DNA at residue 5, which likely indicates a read error; the protein shown here is translated from the DNA. CDR3 sequence reads: CATWGPPGYKKLF. The CDR3 bases are TGTGCCACCTGGGGCCCCCCGGGATATAAGAAACTCTTT. V is TRGV2 and J is TRGJ1 or TRGJ2. Germline loops: CDR1 EGSNGY, CDR2 YDSYNSKV. Trimming took 5 bases from V and 7 from J; bases not matched to a gene: 11. The CDR3 has 13 amino acids.

A remark on this clone: This likely stems from a read error, as it lies one base from a far larger clone. This same CDR3 is encoded by further DNA sequences in the sample. The rearrangement uses TRGV9 and TRGJP. In the absence of a J gene in TCRdb, the DNA was matched to germline to assign it here. The CDR3 sequence is 18 residues long. From germline, CDR1 is GITISATS and CDR2 ISYDGTV (reference sequence). CDR3: CALWEVRVWSWAKKIKVF. CDR3 sequence (DNA): TGTGCTTTGTGGGAGGTGCGGGTATGGAGTTGGGCAAAAAAAATCAAGGTATTT.

The table lists this clone with many counts. V is TRGV4 and J is TRGJ1 or TRGJ2. Germline V gives CDR1 EGSTGY, CDR2 YDSYTSSV. With 4 bases clipped from V and 3 bases from J, the junction kept 9 bases outside the gene matches. The CDR3 has 14 amino acids. CDR3 loop: CATWDTPSYYKKLF. CDR3 nucleotide sequence: TGTGCCACCTGGGACACCCCCTCTTATTATAAGAAACTCTTT.

This clone was counted ten times or more. The chain carries TRGV4 and TRGJ1 or TRGJ2. This CDR3 has 11 residues. The V gene end was trimmed by 0 bases and the J gene end by 10 bases; junction bases not matched to a gene: 3. CDR1 and CDR2 (germline): EGSTGY, YDSYTSSV. The DNA of the CDR3 is TGTGCCACCTGGGATGGGGGAAAGAAACTCTTT. The encoded protein is CATWDGGKKLF.

Many counts were recorded for this clone. The TCRdb record carries a much larger clone's protein, which differs from this DNA's translation at residue 5; a read error is the likely cause, and the protein listed here is the DNA translation. This sequence joins TRGV9 and TRGJP. TCRdb leaves out the J gene; it was filled in here by matching the DNA to germline. The CDR3 is 19 amino acids. Per the germline V gene, CDR1 is GITISATS and CDR2 is ISYDGTV (reference sequence). The CDR3 DNA reads as TGTGCCTTGTGGAAGGTGCAGGTGACCCAAGAGTTGGGCAAAAAAATCAAGGTATTT. The encoded protein is CALWKVQVTQELGKKIKVF.

A note on this clone: TCRdb attributes to this sequence the protein of a much larger clone, which differs from the DNA translation at residue 9; a read error is likely, and the protein displayed is translated from the DNA. The gene calls are TRGV4 and TRGJ1 or TRGJ2. The J gene is absent in TCRdb and was assigned here via DNA matching to germline. The V segment lost 3 bases and the J segment 9 bases; nucleotides outside the gene matches: 11. The CDR3 loop spans 13 amino acids. The V gene's germline CDR1 is EGSTGY and CDR2 YDSYTSSV. The CDR3 sequence: CATWDSMSCKKLF. In DNA, the CDR3 is TGTGCCACCTGGGATAGTATGAGTTGTAAGAAACTCTTT.

This clone has ten or more counts. An end of the junction differs from the germline gene, which may be a read error. The chain combines TRGV3 with TRGJ1 or TRGJ2. The CDR3 is made up of 13 amino acids. Per germline, CDR1 VTNTFY and CDR2 YDVSTARD (reference sequence). The CDR3 here is CATWDRWNYKELF. As DNA, the CDR3 is TGTGCCACCTGGGACAGATGGAATTATAAGGAACTCTTT.

This clone was picked up many times. The sample contains more than one DNA sequence encoding this CDR3. The chain uses TRGV4 and TRGJ1 or TRGJ2. V shed 0 bases, J shed 3 bases, and the junction held 5 bases outside the gene matches. Germline CDR1 is EGSTGY and CDR2 is YDSYTSSV. This CDR3 comprises 14 residues. CDR3 residues: CATWDGPGYYKKLF. CDR3 DNA: TGTGCCACCTGGGATGGGCCGGGTTATTATAAGAAACTCTTT.

Many counts were recorded for this clone. It differs at one base from a far larger clone, so likely a read error. This sample also contains other DNA sequences that code for the same CDR3. V is TRGV9 and J is TRGJ1 or TRGJ2. Because TCRdb records no J gene, it was assigned here through a match of the DNA to germline. The V gene's germline CDR1 is GITISATS and CDR2 ISYDGTV (reference sequence). CDR3 length: 12 residues. The CDR3, as DNA: TGTGCCCTGTGGGAGGTGAGGTATAAGAAACTCTTT. This encodes CALWEVRYKKLF.

Concerning this clone itself: It is likely a read error: a sequence one base away is far more abundant. The same CDR3 is also encoded by other DNA sequences in this sample. The J gene is TRGJ1 or TRGJ2, the V gene TRGV2. TCRdb is silent on the J gene; assignment here came from matching the DNA to germline. The CDR3 is made up of 20 amino acids. J lost 2 bases, V lost 0 bases, and 22 bases had no gene match. CDR1 and CDR2 (germline): EGSNGY, YDSYNSKV. Here the CDR3 DNA reads TGTGCCACCTGGGACGGGCTTCCCCCTACAACCTTCAGCGATTATTATAAGAAACTCTTT. It codes for CATWDGLPPTTFSDYYKKLF.